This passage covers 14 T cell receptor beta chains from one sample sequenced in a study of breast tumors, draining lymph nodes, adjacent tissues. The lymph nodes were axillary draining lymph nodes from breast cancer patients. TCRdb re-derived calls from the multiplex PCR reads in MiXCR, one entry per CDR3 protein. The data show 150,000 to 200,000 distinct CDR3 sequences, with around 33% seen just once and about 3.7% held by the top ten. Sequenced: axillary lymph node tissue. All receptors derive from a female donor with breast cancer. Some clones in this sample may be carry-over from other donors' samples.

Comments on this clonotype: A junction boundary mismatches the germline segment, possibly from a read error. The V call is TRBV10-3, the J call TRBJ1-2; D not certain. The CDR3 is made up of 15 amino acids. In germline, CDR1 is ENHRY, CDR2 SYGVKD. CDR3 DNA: TGTGCCATCAGTGACGTTGGCCGAGGCCACTATGGCTACGCCTTC. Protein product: CAISDVGRGHYGYAF.

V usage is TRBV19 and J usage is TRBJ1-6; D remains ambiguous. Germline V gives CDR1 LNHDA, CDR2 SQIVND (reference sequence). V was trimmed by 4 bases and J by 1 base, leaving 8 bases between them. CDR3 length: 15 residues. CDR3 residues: CASSTVTSYNSPLHF. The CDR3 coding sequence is TGTGCCAGTAGTACAGTCACGTCCTATAATTCACCCCTCCACTTT.

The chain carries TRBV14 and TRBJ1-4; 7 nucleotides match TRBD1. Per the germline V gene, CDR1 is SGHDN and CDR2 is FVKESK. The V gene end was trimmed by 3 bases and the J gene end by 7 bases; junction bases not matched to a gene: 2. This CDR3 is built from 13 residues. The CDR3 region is CASSQGQLEKLFF. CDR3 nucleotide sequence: TGTGCCAGCAGCCAGGGACAGCTTGAAAAACTGTTTTTT.

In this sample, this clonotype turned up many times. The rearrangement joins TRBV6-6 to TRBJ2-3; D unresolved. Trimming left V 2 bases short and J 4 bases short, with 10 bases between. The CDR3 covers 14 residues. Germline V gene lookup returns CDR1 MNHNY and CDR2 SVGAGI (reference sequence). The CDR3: CASSYGNGPDTQYF. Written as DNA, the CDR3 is TGTGCCAGCAGTTACGGCAACGGGCCAGATACGCAGTATTTT.

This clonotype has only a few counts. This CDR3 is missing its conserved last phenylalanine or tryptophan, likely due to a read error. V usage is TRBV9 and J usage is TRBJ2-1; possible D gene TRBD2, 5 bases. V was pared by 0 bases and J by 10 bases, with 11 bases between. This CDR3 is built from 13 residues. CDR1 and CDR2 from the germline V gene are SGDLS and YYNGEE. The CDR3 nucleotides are TGTGCCAGCAGCGTAGTCACCCCGGGGGAGCAGTTCTCC. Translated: CASSVVTPGEQFS.

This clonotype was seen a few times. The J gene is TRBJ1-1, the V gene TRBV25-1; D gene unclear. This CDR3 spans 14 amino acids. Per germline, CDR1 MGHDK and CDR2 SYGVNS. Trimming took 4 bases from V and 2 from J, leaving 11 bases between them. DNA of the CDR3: TGTGCCAGCAGTGCAAGAGCTTCTAACACTGAAGCTTTCTTT. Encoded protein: CASSARASNTEAFF.

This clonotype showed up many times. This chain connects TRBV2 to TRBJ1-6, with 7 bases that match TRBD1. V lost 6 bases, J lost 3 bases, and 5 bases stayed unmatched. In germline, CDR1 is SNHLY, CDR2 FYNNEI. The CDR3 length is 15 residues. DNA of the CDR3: TGTGCCAGCAGGCCGGGGACAGTCTATAATTCACCCCTCCACTTT. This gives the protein CASRPGTVYNSPLHF.

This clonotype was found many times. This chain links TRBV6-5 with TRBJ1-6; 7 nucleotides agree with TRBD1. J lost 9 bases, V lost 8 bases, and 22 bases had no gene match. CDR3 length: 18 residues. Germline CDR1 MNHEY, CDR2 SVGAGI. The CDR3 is CASRPGGELPLRSSPLHF. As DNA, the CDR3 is TGTGCCAGCCGCCCAGGGGGGGAATTGCCCTTGAGGAGTTCACCCCTCCACTTT.

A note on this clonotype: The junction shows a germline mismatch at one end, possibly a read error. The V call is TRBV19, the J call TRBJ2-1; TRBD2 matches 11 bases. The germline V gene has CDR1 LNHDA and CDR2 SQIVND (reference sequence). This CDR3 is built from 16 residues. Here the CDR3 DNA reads TGTGCTAGTAGGACTAGCGGGTTTAGTTCCTACGATGAGCAGTTCTTC. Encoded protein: CASRTSGFSSYDEQFF. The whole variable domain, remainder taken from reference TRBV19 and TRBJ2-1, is DGGITQSPKYLFRKEGQNVTLSCEQNLNHDAMYWYRQDPGQGLRLIYYSQIVNDFQKGDIAEGYSVSREKKESFPLTVTSAQKNPTAFYLCASRTSGFSSYDEQFFGPGTRLTVL.

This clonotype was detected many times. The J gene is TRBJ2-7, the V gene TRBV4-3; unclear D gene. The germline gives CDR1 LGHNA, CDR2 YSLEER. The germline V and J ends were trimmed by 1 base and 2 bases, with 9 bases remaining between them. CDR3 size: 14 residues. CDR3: CASSQGRGTYEQYF. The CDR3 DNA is TGCGCCAGCAGCCAAGGGCGCGGAACCTACGAGCAGTACTTC.

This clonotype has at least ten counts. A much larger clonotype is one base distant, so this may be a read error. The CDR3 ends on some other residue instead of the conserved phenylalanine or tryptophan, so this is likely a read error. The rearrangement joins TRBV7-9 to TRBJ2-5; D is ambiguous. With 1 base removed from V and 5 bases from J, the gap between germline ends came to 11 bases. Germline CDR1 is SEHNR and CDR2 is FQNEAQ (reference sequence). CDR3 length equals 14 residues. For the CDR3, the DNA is TGTGCCAGCAGCTTAGACGGGCGTGAGGAGACCCAGTACCTC. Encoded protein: CASSLDGREETQYL.

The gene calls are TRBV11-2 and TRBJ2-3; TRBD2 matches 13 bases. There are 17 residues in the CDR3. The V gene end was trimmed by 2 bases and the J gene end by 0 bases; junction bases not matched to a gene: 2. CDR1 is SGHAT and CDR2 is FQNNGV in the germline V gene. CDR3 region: CASSLTSGGVSTDTQYF. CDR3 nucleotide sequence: TGTGCCAGCAGCTTAACTAGCGGGGGGGTGAGCACAGATACGCAGTATTTT.

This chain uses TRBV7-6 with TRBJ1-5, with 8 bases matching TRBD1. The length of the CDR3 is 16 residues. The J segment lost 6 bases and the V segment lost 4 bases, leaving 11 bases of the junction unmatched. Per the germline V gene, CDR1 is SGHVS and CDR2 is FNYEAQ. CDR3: CASSSYSGQGGQPQHF. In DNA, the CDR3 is TGTGCCAGCAGCTCATACTCCGGACAGGGCGGTCAGCCCCAGCATTTT.

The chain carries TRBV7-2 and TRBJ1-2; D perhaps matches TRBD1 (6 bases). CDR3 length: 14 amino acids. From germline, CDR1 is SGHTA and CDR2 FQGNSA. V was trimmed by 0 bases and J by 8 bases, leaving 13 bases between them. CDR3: CASSLAPGGAGYTF. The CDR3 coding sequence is TGTGCCAGCAGCTTAGCGCCGGGGGGCGCGGGCTACACCTTC. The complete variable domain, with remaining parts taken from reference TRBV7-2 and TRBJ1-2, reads GAGVSQSPSNKVTEKGKDVELRCDPISGHTALYWYRQSLGQGLEFLIYFQGNSAPDKSGLPSDRFSAERTGGSVSTLTIQRTQQEDSAVYLCASSLAPGGAGYTFGSGTRLTVV.